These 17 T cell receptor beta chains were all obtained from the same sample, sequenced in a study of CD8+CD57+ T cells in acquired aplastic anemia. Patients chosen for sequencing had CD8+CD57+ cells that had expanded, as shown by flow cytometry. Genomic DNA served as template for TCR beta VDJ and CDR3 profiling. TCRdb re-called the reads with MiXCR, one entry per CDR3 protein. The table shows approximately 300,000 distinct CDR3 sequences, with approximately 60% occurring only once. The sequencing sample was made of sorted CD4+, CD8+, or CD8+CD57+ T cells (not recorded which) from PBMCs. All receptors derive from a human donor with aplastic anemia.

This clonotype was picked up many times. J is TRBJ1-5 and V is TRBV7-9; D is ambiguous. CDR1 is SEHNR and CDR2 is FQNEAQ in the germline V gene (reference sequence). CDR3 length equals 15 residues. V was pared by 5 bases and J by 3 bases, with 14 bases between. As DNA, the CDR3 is TGTGCCAGCAGCACGAGTCGGGGATTCAATCAGCCCCAGCATTTT. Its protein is CASSTSRGFNQPQHF.

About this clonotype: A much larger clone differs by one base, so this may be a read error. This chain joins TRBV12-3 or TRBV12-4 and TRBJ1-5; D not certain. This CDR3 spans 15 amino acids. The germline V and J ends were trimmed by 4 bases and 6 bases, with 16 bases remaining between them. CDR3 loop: CASSYSAAVGQPQHF. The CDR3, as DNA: TGTGCCAGCAGTTACTCGGCAGCGGTAGGTCAGCCCCAGCATTTT.

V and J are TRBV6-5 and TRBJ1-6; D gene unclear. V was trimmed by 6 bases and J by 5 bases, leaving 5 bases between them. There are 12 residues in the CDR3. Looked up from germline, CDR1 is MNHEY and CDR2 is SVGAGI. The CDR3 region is CASRGNNSPLHF. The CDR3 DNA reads TGTGCCAGCAGAGGGAATAATTCACCCCTCCACTTT.

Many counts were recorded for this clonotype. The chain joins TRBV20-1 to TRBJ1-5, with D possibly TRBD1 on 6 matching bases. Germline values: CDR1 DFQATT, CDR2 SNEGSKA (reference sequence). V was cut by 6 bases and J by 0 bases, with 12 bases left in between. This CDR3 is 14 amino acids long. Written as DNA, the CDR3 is TGCAGTGCCCGTCCAGGGGCTAGCAATCAGCCCCAGCATTTT. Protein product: CSARPGASNQPQHF.

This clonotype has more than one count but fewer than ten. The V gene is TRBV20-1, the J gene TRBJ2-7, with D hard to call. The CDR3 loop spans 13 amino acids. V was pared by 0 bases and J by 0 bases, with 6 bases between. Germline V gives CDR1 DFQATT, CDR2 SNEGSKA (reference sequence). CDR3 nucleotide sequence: TGCAGTGCTAGAGATCTGGGCTCCTACGAGCAGTACTTC. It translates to CSARDLGSYEQYF.

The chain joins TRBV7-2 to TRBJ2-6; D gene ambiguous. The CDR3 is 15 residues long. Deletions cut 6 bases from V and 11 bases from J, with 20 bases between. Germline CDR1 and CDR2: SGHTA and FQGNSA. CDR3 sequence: CASREVSLGRDVLTF. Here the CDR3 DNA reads TGTGCCAGCAGGGAAGTTAGTCTGGGCAGAGACGTCCTGACTTTC.

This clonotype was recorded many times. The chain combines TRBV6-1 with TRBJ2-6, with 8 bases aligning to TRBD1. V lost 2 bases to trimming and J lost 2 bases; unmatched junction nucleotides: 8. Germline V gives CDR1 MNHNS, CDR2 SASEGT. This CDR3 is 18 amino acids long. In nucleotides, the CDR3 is TGTGCCAGCAGTGAATTCCCACCAGGGGGCGCTGGGGCCAACGTCCTGACTTTC. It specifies CASSEFPPGGAGANVLTF.

DNA for the CDR3: TGTGCCAGTAGCCCGACTTGGGGACCGAAGACCTACGAGCAGTACTTC. Translation: CASSPTWGPKTYEQYF. The chain joins TRBV19 to TRBJ2-7; either TRBD1 or TRBD2 may fit D (5 bases each). The germline V and J ends were trimmed by 6 bases and 2 bases, with 20 bases remaining between them. This CDR3 has 16 residues. In germline, CDR1 is LNHDA, CDR2 SQIVND (reference sequence).

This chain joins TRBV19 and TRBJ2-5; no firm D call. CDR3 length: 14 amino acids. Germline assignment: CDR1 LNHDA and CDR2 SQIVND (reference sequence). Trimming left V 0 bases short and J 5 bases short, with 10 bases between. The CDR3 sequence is CASSIDPIGETQYF. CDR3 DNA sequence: TGTGCCAGTAGTATAGACCCGATAGGGGAGACCCAGTACTTC.

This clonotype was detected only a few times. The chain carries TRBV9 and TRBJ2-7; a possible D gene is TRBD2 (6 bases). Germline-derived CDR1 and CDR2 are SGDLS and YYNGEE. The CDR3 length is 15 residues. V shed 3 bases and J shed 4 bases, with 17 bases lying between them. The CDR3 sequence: CASSGSLTSTYEQYF. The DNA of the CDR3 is TGTGCCAGCAGCGGATCCCTGACTAGTACTTACGAGCAGTACTTC. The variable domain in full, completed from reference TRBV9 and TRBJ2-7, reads DSGVTQTPKHLITATGQRVTLRCSPRSGDLSVYWYQQSLDQGLQFLIQYYNGEERAKGNILERFSAQQFPDLHSELNLSSLELGDSALYFCASSGSLTSTYEQYFGPGTRLTVT.

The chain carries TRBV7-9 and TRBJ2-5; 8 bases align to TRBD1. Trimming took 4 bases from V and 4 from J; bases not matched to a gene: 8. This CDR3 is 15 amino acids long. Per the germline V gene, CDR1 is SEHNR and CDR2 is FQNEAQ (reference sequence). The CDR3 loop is CASSSIPTGAETQYF. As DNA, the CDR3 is TGTGCCAGCAGCTCCATACCGACAGGGGCAGAGACCCAGTACTTC.

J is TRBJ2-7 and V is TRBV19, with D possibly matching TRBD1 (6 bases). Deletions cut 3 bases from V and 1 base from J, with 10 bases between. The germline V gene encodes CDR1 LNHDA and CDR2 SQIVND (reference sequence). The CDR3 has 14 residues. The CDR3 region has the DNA TGTGCCAGTAGTATCCAGGGGAAATCCTACGAGCAGTACTTC. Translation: CASSIQGKSYEQYF.

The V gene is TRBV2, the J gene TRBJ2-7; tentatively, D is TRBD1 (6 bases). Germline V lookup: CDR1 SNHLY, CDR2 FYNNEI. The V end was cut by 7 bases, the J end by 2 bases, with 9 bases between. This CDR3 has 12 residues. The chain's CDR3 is CASTDRAYEQYF. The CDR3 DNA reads TGTGCCAGCACGGACAGAGCCTACGAGCAGTACTTC.

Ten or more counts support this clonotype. The CDR3 spells CASSQDVAVSSSGNTIYF. In DNA form, the CDR3 reads TGTGCCAGCAGCCAAGATGTGGCAGTCTCGAGCTCTGGAAACACCATATATTTT. The chain combines TRBV3-1 with TRBJ1-3; no clear D gene. V lost 0 bases, J lost 0 bases, and 15 bases lay in between. From germline, CDR1 is LGHDT and CDR2 YNNKEL (reference sequence). There are 18 residues in the CDR3.

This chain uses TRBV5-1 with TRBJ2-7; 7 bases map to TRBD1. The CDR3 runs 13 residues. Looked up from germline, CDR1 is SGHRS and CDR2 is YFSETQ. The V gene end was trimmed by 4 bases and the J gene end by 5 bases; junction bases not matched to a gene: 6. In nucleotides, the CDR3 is TGCGCCAGCAGCACCGGACAGGCGGACGAGCAGTACTTC. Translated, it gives CASSTGQADEQYF.

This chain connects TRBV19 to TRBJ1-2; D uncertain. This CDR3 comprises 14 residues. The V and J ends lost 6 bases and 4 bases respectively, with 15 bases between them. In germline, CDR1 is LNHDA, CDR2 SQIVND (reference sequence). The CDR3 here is CASSPTGRIYGYTF. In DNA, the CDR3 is TGTGCCAGTAGCCCGACGGGCCGCATCTATGGCTACACCTTC.

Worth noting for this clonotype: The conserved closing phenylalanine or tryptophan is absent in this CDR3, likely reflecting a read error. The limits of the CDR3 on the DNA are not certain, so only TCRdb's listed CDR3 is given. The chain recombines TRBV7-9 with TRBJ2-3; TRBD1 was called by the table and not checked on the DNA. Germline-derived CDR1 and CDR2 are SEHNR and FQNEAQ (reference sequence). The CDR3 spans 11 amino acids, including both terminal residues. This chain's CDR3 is CASSSQTGQGY.